This TCR beta chain was obtained from a study of CD8+CD57+ T cells in acquired aplastic anemia. Whole-study context: Sorted cells (CD4+ and CD8+) yielded DNA amounts that averaged roughly 3 ug. CD4+ cells from healthy donors averaged about 9.8 million reads. Study results and limitations: Patients showed no significant difference from controls in CD8+ Simpson's diversity. Fewer than 30 CD8+ CDR3 sequences were shared between patients and controls.

According to the study, genomic DNA was the template for TCR beta VDJ and CDR3 profiling. Via MiXCR, TCRdb re-called the reads, giving one row per CDR3 protein. The table records about 190,000 distinct CDR3 sequences, around half of them present only once. Note on this clonotype: Its cognate antigen is unknown. Mismatch with germline at one junction end may stem from a read error.

This CDR3 has 16 amino acids. In germline, CDR1 is LNHNV, CDR2 YYDKDF (reference sequence). Source material: sorted CD4+, CD8+, or CD8+CD57+ T cells (not recorded which) from PBMCs. The rearrangement joins TRBV15 to TRBJ2-5, with a weak D call TRBD2 (6 bases). This receptor was taken from a human donor in good health, serving as a control. CDR3 nucleotide sequence: TGTGCCAGCAGCGGAGGGGACCACGCCGCGAGGGAGACCCAGTACTTC. Residues: CASSGGDHAARETQYF.